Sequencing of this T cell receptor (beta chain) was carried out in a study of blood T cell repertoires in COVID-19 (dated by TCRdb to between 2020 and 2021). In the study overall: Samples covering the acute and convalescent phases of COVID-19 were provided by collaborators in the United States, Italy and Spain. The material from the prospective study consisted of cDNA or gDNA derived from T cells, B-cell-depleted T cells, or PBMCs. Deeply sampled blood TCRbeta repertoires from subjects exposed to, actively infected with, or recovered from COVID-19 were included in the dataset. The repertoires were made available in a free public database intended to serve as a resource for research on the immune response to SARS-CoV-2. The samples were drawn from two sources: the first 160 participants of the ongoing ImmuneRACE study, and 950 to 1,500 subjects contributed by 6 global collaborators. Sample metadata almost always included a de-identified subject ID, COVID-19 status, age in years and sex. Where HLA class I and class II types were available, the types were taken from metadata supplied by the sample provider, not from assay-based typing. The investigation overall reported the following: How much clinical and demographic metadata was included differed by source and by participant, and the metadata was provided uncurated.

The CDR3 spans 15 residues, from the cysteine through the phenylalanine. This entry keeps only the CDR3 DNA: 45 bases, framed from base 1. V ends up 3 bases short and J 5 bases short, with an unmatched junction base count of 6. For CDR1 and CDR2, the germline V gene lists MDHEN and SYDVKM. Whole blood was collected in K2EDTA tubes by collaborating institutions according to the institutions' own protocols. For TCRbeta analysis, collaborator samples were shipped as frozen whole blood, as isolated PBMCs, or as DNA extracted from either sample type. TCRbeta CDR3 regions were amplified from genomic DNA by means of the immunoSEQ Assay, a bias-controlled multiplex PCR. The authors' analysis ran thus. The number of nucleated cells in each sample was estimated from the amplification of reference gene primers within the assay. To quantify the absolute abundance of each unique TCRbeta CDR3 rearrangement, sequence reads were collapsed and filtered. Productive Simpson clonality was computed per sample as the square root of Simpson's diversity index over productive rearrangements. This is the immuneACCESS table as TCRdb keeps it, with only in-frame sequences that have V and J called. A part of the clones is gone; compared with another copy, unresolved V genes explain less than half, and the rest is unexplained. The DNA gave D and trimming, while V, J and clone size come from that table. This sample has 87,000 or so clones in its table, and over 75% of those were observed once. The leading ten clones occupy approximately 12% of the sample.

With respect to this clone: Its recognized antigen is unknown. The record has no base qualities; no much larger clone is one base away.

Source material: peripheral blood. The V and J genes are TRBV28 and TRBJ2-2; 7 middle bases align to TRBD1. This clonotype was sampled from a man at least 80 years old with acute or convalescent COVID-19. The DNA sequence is TGTGCCAGCAGTTTCGCAGGGGGTCGAACCGGGGAGCTGTTTTTT. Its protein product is CASSFAGGRTGELFF.